These 6 T cell receptor beta chains share one sample of origin, sequenced in a study of T cells in tumors after PD-1 blockade. Sequencing used immunoSEQ multiplex PCR; TCRdb keeps in-frame clones, though not all of them. The sample has fewer than 6,500 clones; 55% to 75% are singletons. The starting material was tumor tissue, obtained before anti-PD-1 treatment. These receptors were taken from a human donor with basal cell carcinoma.

The chain carries TRBV2 and TRBJ1-5, with unresolved D. V lost 2 bases and J lost 1, with 6 bases in between. The CDR3 covers 14 residues. The germline gives CDR1 SNHLY, CDR2 FYNNEI. The CDR3: CASSEPRSNQPQHF. The CDR3 bases are TGTGCCAGCAGTGAACCCAGGAGCAATCAGCCCCAGCATTTT.

This clone is deemed large. The gene calls are TRBV7-9 and TRBJ1-1; 9 bases align to TRBD1. This CDR3 is built from 13 residues. CDR1 is SEHNR and CDR2 is FQNEAQ in the germline V gene (reference sequence). The V and J ends lost 5 bases and 8 bases, in that order; junction bases with no gene match: 6. This CDR3 reads CASSNRGPLEAFF. In nucleotides, the CDR3 is TGTGCCAGCAGCAACAGGGGGCCATTGGAAGCTTTCTTT.

The chain carries TRBV5-6 and TRBJ2-2; 16 bases align to TRBD2. V gave up 5 bases and J gave up 0 bases; unmatched junction bases: 7. The CDR3 is 19 residues long. The germline CDR1 and CDR2 sequences are SGHDT and YYEEEE. CDR3 amino acids: CASSSLGLAGGTNTGELFF. In DNA, the CDR3 is TGTGCCAGCAGTTCCTTGGGACTAGCGGGGGGGACGAACACCGGGGAGCTGTTTTTT.

V is TRBV5-1 and J is TRBJ2-3; D is perhaps TRBD1 (6 bases). This CDR3 is 15 amino acids long. CDR1 is SGHRS and CDR2 is YFSETQ in the germline V gene. The V gene lost 5 bases and the J gene lost 2 bases, with 15 bases spanning the gap. This CDR3 reads CASSPGDILTDTQYF. CDR3 sequence (DNA): TGCGCCAGCAGTCCTGGGGACATCCTCACAGATACGCAGTATTTT.

The chain links TRBV7-6 to TRBJ2-2; 9 bases line up with TRBD2. This CDR3 is 18 amino acids long. Germline V lookup: CDR1 SGHVS, CDR2 FNYEAQ. J lost 4 bases, V lost 0 bases, and 9 bases had no gene match. The CDR3 region is CASSLADFAGGFTGELFF. CDR3 bases: TGTGCCAGCAGCTTAGCAGATTTCGCGGGGGGGTTCACCGGGGAGCTGTTTTTT.

This rearrangement joins TRBV6-1 to TRBJ1-4; perhaps TRBD1 as D (6 bases). The germline V gene encodes CDR1 MNHNS and CDR2 SASEGT. Trimming took off 4 bases at V and 8 bases at J, with 23 bases between the two ends. The CDR3 consists of 17 residues. CDR3 sequence reads: CASSGRMRTDPVEKLFF. The DNA of the CDR3 is TGTGCCAGCAGTGGCCGAATGAGGACAGACCCAGTCGAAAAACTGTTTTTT.